A selection of T cell receptor beta chains follows, all from one sample in a study of shared clonotypes between healthy human individuals. Sequencing was performed with immunoSEQ multiplex PCR; in TCRdb, only in-frame clones are kept and a portion is missing. Here the sample spans 1,500,000 or so clones, roughly 96% being singletons. Sequencing was carried out using naive CD4+ T cells sorted from blood. The receptors come from a man younger than 45 in good health. CDR3s include the opening cysteine and the closing phenylalanine or tryptophan. The order of the fields is CDR3 DNA, CDR3 protein, clone size, V gene, D gene, J gene. A D gene is named only where the DNA matches it firmly. Only some rows state a clone size, as once, few, many or a class for expanded clones.

cdr3_nt: TGTGCCAGCTCAGACCTTAGCGGGGCTCTCTACGAGCAGTACTTC; cdr3_aa: CASSDLSGALYEQYF; clone_size: -; v_call: TRBV18; d_call: TRBD2; j_call: TRBJ2-7
cdr3_nt: TGTGCCAGCAGCTTCATCAGAGGACGTCAGCCCCAGCATTTT; cdr3_aa: CASSFIRGRQPQHF; clone_size: -; v_call: TRBV7-2; d_call: -; j_call: TRBJ1-5
cdr3_nt: TGTGCCAGCTCACGAGCGGGAGCCCTGGATACGCAGTATTTT; cdr3_aa: CASSRAGALDTQYF; clone_size: -; v_call: TRBV18; d_call: TRBD2; j_call: TRBJ2-3
cdr3_nt: TGTGCCATCTCGGAGGGCGGCACAGATACGCAGTATTTT; cdr3_aa: CAISEGGTDTQYF; clone_size: -; v_call: TRBV10-3; d_call: -; j_call: TRBJ2-3
cdr3_nt: TGTGCTGCGAGTAATGGTGAAAAACTGTTTTTT; cdr3_aa: CAASNGEKLFF; clone_size: -; v_call: TRBV30; d_call: -; j_call: TRBJ1-4
cdr3_nt: TGTGCCAGCAGCTTGGGACTAGCGGGAGATACCTACAATGAGCAGTTCTTC; cdr3_aa: CASSLGLAGDTYNEQFF; clone_size: -; v_call: TRBV5-6; d_call: TRBD2; j_call: TRBJ2-1
cdr3_nt: TGCGCCAGCAGCGGTGGACTAGCGGCTTACAATGAGCAGTTCTTC; cdr3_aa: CASSGGLAAYNEQFF; clone_size: -; v_call: TRBV5-1; d_call: TRBD2; j_call: TRBJ2-1
cdr3_nt: TGTGCCAGCAGCTTAGATCAGATTGGGGAAGCTTTCTTT; cdr3_aa: CASSLDQIGEAFF; clone_size: -; v_call: TRBV11-3; d_call: -; j_call: TRBJ1-1
cdr3_nt: TGTGCCAGCAGTGCCCCCTCGACCTTAGGGCGAGAAAAACTGTTTTTT; cdr3_aa: CASSAPSTLGREKLFF; clone_size: -; v_call: TRBV25-1; d_call: -; j_call: TRBJ1-4
cdr3_nt: TGCGCCAGCAGCTTGTCCCTAGCGGATAGCACAGATACGCAGTATTTT; cdr3_aa: CASSLSLADSTDTQYF; clone_size: -; v_call: TRBV5-1; d_call: TRBD2; j_call: TRBJ2-3
cdr3_nt: TGTGCCAGCGGACTAACAGGGGGCGCGGAGACCCAGTACTTC; cdr3_aa: CASGLTGGAETQYF; clone_size: once; v_call: TRBV28; d_call: TRBD1; j_call: TRBJ2-5
cdr3_nt: TGCGCCAGCAGCCCAGGGACGGTAAACACCGGGGAGCTGTTTTTT; cdr3_aa: CASSPGTVNTGELFF; clone_size: -; v_call: TRBV4-3; d_call: -; j_call: TRBJ2-2
cdr3_nt: TGCAGCGTTGAAAGACCCGGGACTAGCGGGAGACTCAGGTACAATGAGCAGTTCTTC; cdr3_aa: CSVERPGTSGRLRYNEQFF; clone_size: -; v_call: TRBV29-1; d_call: TRBD2; j_call: TRBJ2-1
cdr3_nt: TGTGCCGGCGGTAGGTCCTACGAGCAGTACTTC; cdr3_aa: CAGGRSYEQYF; clone_size: once; v_call: TRBV30; d_call: -; j_call: TRBJ2-7
cdr3_nt: TGTGCCAGCAGCCCCGGGACTAGCTTGTACGAGCAGTACTTC; cdr3_aa: CASSPGTSLYEQYF; clone_size: -; v_call: TRBV11-2; d_call: TRBD2; j_call: TRBJ2-7
cdr3_nt: TGTGCCAGCAGTTTAACACGGACAGGGGGAACCTACGAGCAGTACTTC; cdr3_aa: CASSLTRTGGTYEQYF; clone_size: -; v_call: TRBV27; d_call: TRBD1; j_call: TRBJ2-7
cdr3_nt: TGTGCCAGCAGCCAAGGGACAGGGCCATATCAGCCCCAGCATTTT; cdr3_aa: CASSQGTGPYQPQHF; clone_size: -; v_call: TRBV5-4; d_call: TRBD1; j_call: TRBJ1-5
cdr3_nt: TGTGCCAGCAGCTTAGGGACTAGCGGATGGCAAGAGACCCAGTACTTC; cdr3_aa: CASSLGTSGWQETQYF; clone_size: -; v_call: TRBV11-2; d_call: TRBD2; j_call: TRBJ2-5
cdr3_nt: TGTGCCAGCAGCTATGCGGGACAAAACACCGGGGAGCTGTTTTTT; cdr3_aa: CASSYAGQNTGELFF; clone_size: -; v_call: TRBV9; d_call: -; j_call: TRBJ2-2
cdr3_nt: TGTGCCAGCAGCGTAGGAGGGAGAGCGGGAGGCCAAGAGACCCAGTACTTC; cdr3_aa: CASSVGGRAGGQETQYF; clone_size: once; v_call: TRBV9; d_call: TRBD2; j_call: TRBJ2-5
cdr3_nt: TGTGCCAGCAGCTTACTCGTCCAGGGGCTATCGCAGACCCAGTACTTC; cdr3_aa: CASSLLVQGLSQTQYF; clone_size: -; v_call: TRBV7-9; d_call: -; j_call: TRBJ2-5
cdr3_nt: TGTGCCAGCAGTTCGCCCGGGATCTTAGCTGGAAACACCATATATTTT; cdr3_aa: CASSSPGILAGNTIYF; clone_size: -; v_call: TRBV6-5; d_call: -; j_call: TRBJ1-3
cdr3_nt: TGTGCCAGCACCCTCTGGGGAGGGAACACTGAAGCTTTCTTT; cdr3_aa: CASTLWGGNTEAFF; clone_size: -; v_call: TRBV28; d_call: -; j_call: TRBJ1-1
cdr3_nt: TGTGCCAGCAGTGAATATGCCCTAGCGGGAGGTTACGAGCAGTACTTC; cdr3_aa: CASSEYALAGGYEQYF; clone_size: -; v_call: TRBV25-1; d_call: TRBD2; j_call: TRBJ2-7
cdr3_nt: TGCGCCAGCAGTCCCTTGTTTCCGGGACCGGGGGAGCAGTACTTC; cdr3_aa: CASSPLFPGPGEQYF; clone_size: -; v_call: TRBV10-1; d_call: -; j_call: TRBJ2-7
cdr3_nt: TGTGCCAGCAGTGAACGTAACGAGCAGTACTTC; cdr3_aa: CASSERNEQYF; clone_size: -; v_call: TRBV2; d_call: -; j_call: TRBJ2-7
cdr3_nt: TGTGCCAGCTCACCAGGGACAGGGGGAGAAAAACTGTTTTTT; cdr3_aa: CASSPGTGGEKLFF; clone_size: -; v_call: TRBV18; d_call: TRBD1; j_call: TRBJ1-4
cdr3_nt: TGCGCCAGCAGCCAAGACCTGCGGTCCTACGAGCAGTACTTC; cdr3_aa: CASSQDLRSYEQYF; clone_size: -; v_call: TRBV4-3; d_call: -; j_call: TRBJ2-7
cdr3_nt: TGTGCCAGCAGCTTCCTAGACCTAGGACGAATCACAGATACGCAGTATTTT; cdr3_aa: CASSFLDLGRITDTQYF; clone_size: -; v_call: TRBV7-9; d_call: -; j_call: TRBJ2-3
cdr3_nt: TGTGCCACCAGCAGAGAGCGGAACAGTGGATCCTACGAGCAGTACTTC; cdr3_aa: CATSRERNSGSYEQYF; clone_size: -; v_call: TRBV15; d_call: -; j_call: TRBJ2-7
cdr3_nt: TGTGCCAGCAGCCCCCTAAGGGGATCGAACACCGGGGAGCTGTTTTTT; cdr3_aa: CASSPLRGSNTGELFF; clone_size: -; v_call: TRBV11-2; d_call: -; j_call: TRBJ2-2
cdr3_nt: TGTGCCAGCAGCTTGGGACTAGTAAATGAGCAGTTCTTC; cdr3_aa: CASSLGLVNEQFF; clone_size: -; v_call: TRBV5-4; d_call: -; j_call: TRBJ2-1
cdr3_nt: TGTGCCACCTCGTCGGGACAGATAAACTACGAGCAGTACTTC; cdr3_aa: CATSSGQINYEQYF; clone_size: -; v_call: TRBV28; d_call: TRBD1; j_call: TRBJ2-7
cdr3_nt: TGTGCCAGCAGCTCCGGACCGAACACCGGGGAGCTGTTTTTT; cdr3_aa: CASSSGPNTGELFF; clone_size: -; v_call: TRBV7-2; d_call: -; j_call: TRBJ2-2
cdr3_nt: TGTGCCAGCAGCTTGGAGGGCTACGGAAACACCATATATTTT; cdr3_aa: CASSLEGYGNTIYF; clone_size: -; v_call: TRBV5-4; d_call: -; j_call: TRBJ1-3
cdr3_nt: TGTGCCAGCAGCACAGACAGGGGCGAGCAGTACTTC; cdr3_aa: CASSTDRGEQYF; clone_size: few; v_call: TRBV2; d_call: TRBD1; j_call: TRBJ2-7
cdr3_nt: TGTGCCAGCAGTGAAACGGCGGTAGCGGGAAGCTCCTACAATGAGCAGTTCTTC; cdr3_aa: CASSETAVAGSSYNEQFF; clone_size: -; v_call: TRBV25-1; d_call: TRBD2; j_call: TRBJ2-1
cdr3_nt: TGTGCCATCAGACAGGGGACGGGGCAACTTTGGGACAAAAATGAAAAACTGTTTTTT; cdr3_aa: CAIRQGTGQLWDKNEKLFF; clone_size: -; v_call: TRBV10-3; d_call: TRBD1; j_call: TRBJ1-4
cdr3_nt: TGCGCCAGCAGTGACTGGGGGGATACCATCCAGCCCCAGCATTTT; cdr3_aa: CASSDWGDTIQPQHF; clone_size: -; v_call: TRBV10-2; d_call: -; j_call: TRBJ1-5
cdr3_nt: TGTGCCAGCAGGGTAACTAGCGGGGGAACAGATACGCAGTATTTT; cdr3_aa: CASRVTSGGTDTQYF; clone_size: -; v_call: TRBV2; d_call: TRBD2; j_call: TRBJ2-3
cdr3_nt: TGCGCCACCTCCAGGGGGCCTATAAGCTCTGGAAACACCATATATTTT; cdr3_aa: CATSRGPISSGNTIYF; clone_size: -; v_call: TRBV5-1; d_call: TRBD1; j_call: TRBJ1-3
cdr3_nt: TGTGCCAGCTCACCAGGCGGTCCAGGTCTAGCGGTCTACAATGAGCAGTTCTTC; cdr3_aa: CASSPGGPGLAVYNEQFF; clone_size: once; v_call: TRBV18; d_call: TRBD2; j_call: TRBJ2-1
cdr3_nt: TGTGCCAGCAGCAGACAACTAGCGGGAGAAGAGACCCAGTACTTC; cdr3_aa: CASSRQLAGEETQYF; clone_size: -; v_call: TRBV5-4; d_call: TRBD2; j_call: TRBJ2-5
cdr3_nt: TGCGCCAGCAGTGGACGGACAGATACGCAGTATTTT; cdr3_aa: CASSGRTDTQYF; clone_size: -; v_call: TRBV10-1; d_call: -; j_call: TRBJ2-3
cdr3_nt: TGTGCCAGCTCACCACTCCACAGAGCCCTCGCAACTAATGAAAAACTGTTTTTT; cdr3_aa: CASSPLHRALATNEKLFF; clone_size: once; v_call: TRBV18; d_call: -; j_call: TRBJ1-4
cdr3_nt: TGCGCCAGCAGCTTGGAACGCGGAAGTACCACAGATACGCAGTATTTT; cdr3_aa: CASSLERGSTTDTQYF; clone_size: -; v_call: TRBV5-1; d_call: -; j_call: TRBJ2-3
cdr3_nt: TGCAGTGCTAGGGGACAGGAGACCCAGTACTTC; cdr3_aa: CSARGQETQYF; clone_size: -; v_call: TRBV20-1; d_call: TRBD1; j_call: TRBJ2-5
cdr3_nt: TGTGCCAGCAGCTTAGCGGGCGGGCCGTACTATGGCTACACCTTC; cdr3_aa: CASSLAGGPYYGYTF; clone_size: -; v_call: TRBV11-2; d_call: -; j_call: TRBJ1-2
cdr3_nt: TGTGCCAGCAGCCAAGATAAAGTCGGGGAGCAGTTCTTC; cdr3_aa: CASSQDKVGEQFF; clone_size: -; v_call: TRBV14; d_call: -; j_call: TRBJ2-1
cdr3_nt: TGTGCCAGCAGCTTCCCCTCTGCCGATGAGCAGTTCTTC; cdr3_aa: CASSFPSADEQFF; clone_size: -; v_call: TRBV11-2; d_call: -; j_call: TRBJ2-1
cdr3_nt: TGTGCCAGCAGCCGTAGGACAGGGAGCTCCTACGAGCAGTACTTC; cdr3_aa: CASSRRTGSSYEQYF; clone_size: -; v_call: TRBV7-2; d_call: TRBD1; j_call: TRBJ2-7
cdr3_nt: TGCGCCAGCAGCATCGGCATTGTGGGGACAAGATACACCACAGATACGCAGTATTTT; cdr3_aa: CASSIGIVGTRYTTDTQYF; clone_size: -; v_call: TRBV5-1; d_call: -; j_call: TRBJ2-3
cdr3_nt: TGTGCCAGCAGCTTAAGTCTGGTATCTACTGAAGCTTTCTTT; cdr3_aa: CASSLSLVSTEAFF; clone_size: -; v_call: TRBV7-3; d_call: -; j_call: TRBJ1-1
cdr3_nt: TGTGCCAGCAGCTCGCTCGGGACAGGGGATAGCAATCAGCCCCAGCATTTT; cdr3_aa: CASSSLGTGDSNQPQHF; clone_size: -; v_call: TRBV7-9; d_call: TRBD1; j_call: TRBJ1-5
cdr3_nt: TGCAGCGTGCGCGGGAGAAGCACAGATACGCAGTATTTT; cdr3_aa: CSVRGRSTDTQYF; clone_size: -; v_call: TRBV29-1; d_call: TRBD2; j_call: TRBJ2-3
cdr3_nt: TGTGCCAGCAGCGGCCGGACAGGCTCCCTCGGGAGGGCCAACGTCCTGACTTTC; cdr3_aa: CASSGRTGSLGRANVLTF; clone_size: once; v_call: TRBV9; d_call: TRBD1; j_call: TRBJ2-6
cdr3_nt: TGTGCCAGCAGAGACAGTTTTCATCAGCCCCAGCATTTT; cdr3_aa: CASRDSFHQPQHF; clone_size: -; v_call: TRBV28; d_call: -; j_call: TRBJ1-5
cdr3_nt: TGTGCCAGCAGCATCCGGCTAGCGGCTACCTACGAGCAGTACTTC; cdr3_aa: CASSIRLAATYEQYF; clone_size: -; v_call: TRBV27; d_call: TRBD2; j_call: TRBJ2-7
cdr3_nt: TGTGCTATCAGCCCGAGGGGATACTACGAGCAGTACTTC; cdr3_aa: CAISPRGYYEQYF; clone_size: -; v_call: TRBV12-5; d_call: -; j_call: TRBJ2-7